A selection of T cell receptor beta chains follows, all from one sample in a study of PD-1 blockade in classical Hodgkin lymphoma. Sequenced by immunoSEQ multiplex PCR; TCRdb stores in-frame clones only, minus some. The sample lists 20,000 or so clones; nearly 90% were seen once. Sequenced input: CD4+ T cells from blood. Receptors originate from a human donor with classical Hodgkin lymphoma. Both conserved end residues are part of each CDR3. The D gene is left open where the match is weak. Clone size is stated in some rows and not others, as once, few, many or a class when expanded.

size: .; V: TRBV15; D: .; J: TRBJ2-5; length: 16; DNA: TGTGCCACCAGCGCCCTGGGGGGGGCCCCGCGGGCGACCCAGTACTTC; CDR3: CATSALGGAPRATQYF
size: once; V: TRBV19; D: TRBD2; J: TRBJ2-1; length: 15; DNA: TGTGCCAGTAGTGATAGCGGGCGAGCCTACAATGAGCAGTTCTTC; CDR3: CASSDSGRAYNEQFF
size: .; V: TRBV4-1; D: .; J: TRBJ2-7; length: 16; DNA: TGCGCCAGCAGCCAAGACTCGGCAGGTTTACCCTACGAGCAGTACTTC; CDR3: CASSQDSAGLPYEQYF
size: .; V: TRBV30; D: .; J: TRBJ1-3; length: 15; DNA: TGTGCCTGGAGTGTGGGGACTAGAAGGGGAAACACCATATATTTT; CDR3: CAWSVGTRRGNTIYF
size: .; V: TRBV5-6; D: .; J: TRBJ2-2; length: 17; DNA: TGTGCCAGCAGCTACCCCGGGACGCCCCTGAACACCGGGGAGCTGTTTTTT; CDR3: CASSYPGTPLNTGELFF
size: few; V: TRBV10-3; D: TRBD1; J: TRBJ1-1; length: 13; DNA: TGTGCCACGGACAGGGGATTGAACACTGAAGCTTTCTTT; CDR3: CATDRGLNTEAFF
size: .; V: TRBV5-5; D: .; J: TRBJ1-1; length: 15; DNA: TGTGCCAGCAGCTTGTCATCCGGGGGGAGCACTGAAGCTTTCTTT; CDR3: CASSLSSGGSTEAFF
size: .; V: TRBV5-1; D: .; J: TRBJ1-2; length: 13; DNA: TGCGCCAGCAGCACGGGACCTACTGCTGGCTACACCTTC; CDR3: CASSTGPTAGYTF
size: .; V: TRBV11-3; D: .; J: TRBJ1-1; length: 13; DNA: TGTGCCAGCAGCTTCGGACAGAACACTGAAGCTTTCTTT; CDR3: CASSFGQNTEAFF
size: .; V: TRBV19; D: .; J: TRBJ2-2; length: 15; DNA: TGTGCCAGTAGTATAGTCTTGGGGGCCACCGGGGAGCTGTTTTTT; CDR3: CASSIVLGATGELFF
size: .; V: TRBV5-4; D: TRBD2; J: TRBJ2-3; length: 17; DNA: TGTGCCAGCAGCCCTAGCGGGAGGGTTTTGTTCACAGATACGCAGTATTTT; CDR3: CASSPSGRVLFTDTQYF
size: .; V: TRBV6-6; D: .; J: TRBJ2-3; length: 13; DNA: TGTGCCACCCGGAGGGGGGACACAGATACGCAGTATTTT; CDR3: CATRRGDTDTQYF
size: .; V: TRBV2; D: .; J: TRBJ1-5; length: 15; DNA: TGTGCCAGCAGCCCAACAATTTTTGGCAATCAGCCCCAGCATTTT; CDR3: CASSPTIFGNQPQHF
size: .; V: TRBV7-4; D: TRBD2; J: TRBJ2-7; length: 21; DNA: TGTGCCAGCAGCCCCTCCTCCCTTAGGCTAGCGGGAAACCTACGGGCCTACGAGCAGTACTTC; CDR3: CASSPSSLRLAGNLRAYEQYF
size: .; V: TRBV7-9; D: .; J: TRBJ2-7; length: 12; DNA: TGTGCCAGCAGCTTACTAGATTACGAGCAGTACTTC; CDR3: CASSLLDYEQYF
size: .; V: TRBV5-1; D: .; J: TRBJ2-3; length: 15; DNA: TGCGCCAGCAGCTTGGGAGGACTGGGAACAGATACGCAGTATTTT; CDR3: CASSLGGLGTDTQYF
size: .; V: TRBV19; D: TRBD2; J: TRBJ2-2; length: 15; DNA: TGTGCCAGTATGGTAGCGGGGTTGAACACCGGGGAGCTGTTTTTT; CDR3: CASMVAGLNTGELFF
size: .; V: TRBV2; D: .; J: TRBJ2-2; length: 15; DNA: TGTGCCAGCAGCGGGCCAGGGGGGAATACCGGGGAGCTGTTTTTT; CDR3: CASSGPGGNTGELFF
size: .; V: TRBV5-5; D: TRBD1; J: TRBJ1-4; length: 17; DNA: TGTGCCAGCAGCTACGGACAGGGGGCGGCCACTAATGAAAAACTGTTTTTT; CDR3: CASSYGQGAATNEKLFF
size: .; V: TRBV7-6; D: TRBD2; J: TRBJ2-1; length: 15; DNA: TGTGCCAGCAGCCCACTAGCGGGGGGGCAGATTGAGCAGTTCTTC; CDR3: CASSPLAGGQIEQFF
size: .; V: TRBV6-1; D: TRBD2; J: TRBJ2-7; length: 13; DNA: TGTGCCAGCATACGCAGCGGGGGTTACGAGCAGTACTTC; CDR3: CASIRSGGYEQYF
size: .; V: TRBV7-6; D: .; J: TRBJ2-6; length: 15; DNA: TGTGCCAGCAGCCCCAGGGGTTCTGGGGCCAACGTCCTGACTTTC; CDR3: CASSPRGSGANVLTF
size: .; V: TRBV7-2; D: TRBD2; J: TRBJ2-7; length: 15; DNA: TGTGCCAGCAGCTTAAGGCGGGAGTCTGACTACGAGCAGTACTTC; CDR3: CASSLRRESDYEQYF
size: .; V: TRBV7-2; D: TRBD1; J: TRBJ2-3; length: 14; DNA: TGTGCCAGCAGCTTAAGGGGGCGGACAGATACGCAGTATTTT; CDR3: CASSLRGRTDTQYF
size: .; V: TRBV5-1; D: .; J: TRBJ2-1; length: 15; DNA: TGCGCCAGCAGCTGGGTTTCACGAGACTACAATGAGCAGTTCTTC; CDR3: CASSWVSRDYNEQFF
size: .; V: TRBV7-2; D: .; J: TRBJ2-5; length: 16; DNA: TGTGCCAGCAGCTTAGGCATTACTACGGACCAAGAGACCCAGTACTTC; CDR3: CASSLGITTDQETQYF
size: .; V: TRBV4-1; D: TRBD1; J: TRBJ1-2; length: 14; DNA: TGCGCCAGCAGCCAAGTGGACAGGGCATATGGCTACACCTTC; CDR3: CASSQVDRAYGYTF
size: .; V: TRBV7-9; D: TRBD2; J: TRBJ2-7; length: 18; DNA: TGTGCCAGCAGCTCAACCCCCCCCGGGAGGGCGGAACCCTACGAGCAGTACTTC; CDR3: CASSSTPPGRAEPYEQYF
size: .; V: TRBV10-3; D: .; J: TRBJ1-5; length: 13; DNA: TGTGCCATCAGTGACGCATTTACCCAGCCCCAGCATTTT; CDR3: CAISDAFTQPQHF
size: .; V: TRBV7-6; D: .; J: TRBJ1-1; length: 13; DNA: TGTGCCAGCAGGCGAATAGGAGAGACTGAAGCTTTCTTT; CDR3: CASRRIGETEAFF
size: .; V: TRBV5-1; D: .; J: TRBJ1-1; length: 12; DNA: TGCGCCAGCCGGGACCCGTCCACTGAAGCTTTCTTT; CDR3: CASRDPSTEAFF
size: .; V: TRBV7-8; D: .; J: TRBJ1-3; length: 22; DNA: TGTGCCAGCAACCCGGCTGCGTTATCTCGGGACCATAGAATTCTCTTCGGAAACACCATATATTTT; CDR3: CASNPAALSRDHRILFGNTIYF
size: .; V: TRBV30; D: .; J: TRBJ2-1; length: 15; DNA: TGTGCCTGGAGTTCCCCAGCGATCACTCACAATGAGCAGTTCTTC; CDR3: CAWSSPAITHNEQFF
size: .; V: TRBV6-1; D: TRBD2; J: TRBJ2-7; length: 15; DNA: TGTGCCAGCAGTGAAGCCGCGGGAGTCTTTTACGAGCAGTACTTC; CDR3: CASSEAAGVFYEQYF
size: .; V: TRBV9; D: .; J: TRBJ1-4; length: 13; DNA: TGTGCCAGCAGCCCAGGCATTAATGAAAAACTGTTTTTT; CDR3: CASSPGINEKLFF
size: few; V: TRBV30; D: .; J: TRBJ1-1; length: 13; DNA: TGTGCCTGGAGTGCGGGCCTTTACACTGAAGCTTTCTTT; CDR3: CAWSAGLYTEAFF
size: .; V: TRBV5-4; D: .; J: TRBJ1-5; length: 13; DNA: TGTGCCAGCAGCAACTCGTTGGGGCAGCCCCAGCATTTT; CDR3: CASSNSLGQPQHF
size: .; V: TRBV15; D: .; J: TRBJ1-1; length: 14; DNA: TGTGCCACCAGCAGGGCTGGACTGGTCACTGAAGCTTTCTTT; CDR3: CATSRAGLVTEAFF
size: once; V: TRBV25-1; D: .; J: TRBJ1-1; length: 13; DNA: TGTGCCAGCAGTGAATTAAGGGGATCTGAAGCTTTCTTT; CDR3: CASSELRGSEAFF
size: .; V: TRBV29-1; D: .; J: TRBJ2-7; length: 13; DNA: TGCAGCGTTGGCGGAGGACAGCCCTACGAGCAGTACTTC; CDR3: CSVGGGQPYEQYF
size: few; V: TRBV2; D: TRBD1; J: TRBJ1-1; length: 12; DNA: TGTGCCAGCAGGACAGGGACCACTGAAGCTTTCTTT; CDR3: CASRTGTTEAFF
size: .; V: TRBV9; D: .; J: TRBJ1-1; length: 13; DNA: TGTGCCAGCAGCGTATCGGAGGTTACTGAAGCTTTCTTT; CDR3: CASSVSEVTEAFF
size: .; V: TRBV5-1; D: TRBD1; J: TRBJ2-5; length: 16; DNA: TGCGCCAGCAGCTTCCGCGGGACAGGGGCGAGGGAGACCCAGTACTTC; CDR3: CASSFRGTGARETQYF
size: once; V: TRBV27; D: .; J: TRBJ1-3; length: 15; DNA: TGTGCCAGCAGCCCGGGCAGCCTCGTGGGAAACACCATATATTTT; CDR3: CASSPGSLVGNTIYF
size: .; V: TRBV6-5; D: .; J: TRBJ1-1; length: 14; DNA: TGTGCCAGCAGTTCGAGGACGGATAACACTGAAGCTTTCTTT; CDR3: CASSSRTDNTEAFF
size: .; V: TRBV28; D: .; J: TRBJ1-2; length: 15; DNA: TGTGCCAGCAGCCGACCCCTTCCTAGGGCCAGCGGCTACACCTTC; CDR3: CASSRPLPRASGYTF
size: .; V: TRBV7-9; D: TRBD2; J: TRBJ2-1; length: 15; DNA: TGTGCCAGCAGCCGAGATAGCGGGAGGTACAATGAGCAGTTCTTC; CDR3: CASSRDSGRYNEQFF
size: few; V: TRBV19; D: TRBD1; J: TRBJ2-2; length: 16; DNA: TGTGCCAGTGCGGCCCGTCGGACAGGGAGAACCGGGGAGCTGTTTTTT; CDR3: CASAARRTGRTGELFF
size: .; V: TRBV20-1; D: .; J: TRBJ1-2; length: 11; DNA: TGCAGTGCTAGTAGGGGAGGTGGCTACACCTTC; CDR3: CSASRGGGYTF
size: .; V: TRBV10-2; D: .; J: TRBJ2-1; length: 15; DNA: TGCGCCAGCAGTGATTTGGCCTCTATCTACAATGAGCAGTTCTTC; CDR3: CASSDLASIYNEQFF
size: .; V: TRBV10-1; D: .; J: TRBJ1-1; length: 13; DNA: TGCGCCAGCTCTCCACGGCCTAGCGATGAAGCTTTCTTT; CDR3: CASSPRPSDEAFF
size: .; V: TRBV19; D: TRBD2; J: TRBJ2-1; length: 16; DNA: TGTGCCAGTAGTCGGCTATTGGGCGGGGGGGCGGATGAGCAGTTCTTC; CDR3: CASSRLLGGGADEQFF
size: .; V: TRBV5-1; D: TRBD1; J: TRBJ2-1; length: 11; DNA: TGCGCCACCGGGACAGCGGATGAGCAGTTCTTC; CDR3: CATGTADEQFF
size: .; V: TRBV10-3; D: TRBD1; J: TRBJ2-7; length: 13; DNA: TGTGCCATACGAGGACAGGGGAGCTACGAGCAGTACTTC; CDR3: CAIRGQGSYEQYF
size: .; V: TRBV2; D: TRBD2; J: TRBJ2-2; length: 15; DNA: TGTGCCAGCAGTCATGGGCTAGCGGGGACCGGGGAGCTGTTTTTT; CDR3: CASSHGLAGTGELFF
size: .; V: TRBV29-1; D: TRBD2; J: TRBJ2-7; length: 12; DNA: TGCAGCGTTGCACTAGCGGGAGGCGAGCAGTACTTC; CDR3: CSVALAGGEQYF
size: .; V: TRBV4-1; D: TRBD1; J: TRBJ2-1; length: 15; DNA: TGCGCCAGCAGCCCTTCGACAGGGAGATGGAATGAGCAGTTCTTC; CDR3: CASSPSTGRWNEQFF